The 2 T cell receptor beta chains below all came from one sample that was sequenced in a study of technical replicates of blood from four donors. The data were produced by immunoSEQ multiplex PCR, yet TCRdb's version contains in-frame clones alone and is incomplete. The data hold more than 90,000 clones, with about 94% observed a single time. Input material: T cells isolated from PBMCs. The receptor set was obtained from a human donor in good health.

The chain links TRBV10-1 to TRBJ1-2; weak D call: TRBD1 (6 bases). The ends were cut back, 4 bases at V and 4 bases at J, with 22 bases in the middle. From germline, CDR1 is WNHNN and CDR2 SYGVQD (reference sequence). The CDR3 spans 17 residues. CDR3 amino acids: CASSVGYSGGSPYGYTF. The CDR3 coding sequence is TGCGCCAGCAGTGTTGGGTATTCGGGGGGCAGTCCCTATGGCTACACCTTC.

This clone appeared once. V is TRBV7-8 and J is TRBJ1-3, with D possibly TRBD1 on 5 matching bases. Trimming left V 3 bases short and J 4 bases short, with 16 bases between. Germline V lookup: CDR1 SGHVS, CDR2 FQNEAQ. The CDR3 covers 16 residues. CDR3 sequence (DNA): TGTGCCAGCAGCTTTGCAGGGAGGCTACTCGGAAACACCATATATTTT. It specifies CASSFAGRLLGNTIYF.